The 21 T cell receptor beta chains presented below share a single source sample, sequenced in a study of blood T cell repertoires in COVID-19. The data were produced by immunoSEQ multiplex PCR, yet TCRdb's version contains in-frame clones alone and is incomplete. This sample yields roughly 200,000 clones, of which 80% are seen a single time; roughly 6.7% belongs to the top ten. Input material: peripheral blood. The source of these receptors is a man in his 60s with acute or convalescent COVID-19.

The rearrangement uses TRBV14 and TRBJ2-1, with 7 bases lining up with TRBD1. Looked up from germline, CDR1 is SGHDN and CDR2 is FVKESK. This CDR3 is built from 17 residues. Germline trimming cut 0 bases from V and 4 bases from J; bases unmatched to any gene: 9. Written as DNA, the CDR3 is TGTGCCAGCAGCCAAGATCGCGGAACAGGGGCGTACAATGAGCAGTTCTTC. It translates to CASSQDRGTGAYNEQFF. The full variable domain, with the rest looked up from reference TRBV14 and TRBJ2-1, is EAGVTQFPSHSVIEKGQTVTLRCDPISGHDNLYWYRRVMGKEIKFLLHFVKESKQDESGMPNNRFLAERTGGTYSTLKVQPAELEDSGVYFCASSQDRGTGAYNEQFFGPGTRLTVL.

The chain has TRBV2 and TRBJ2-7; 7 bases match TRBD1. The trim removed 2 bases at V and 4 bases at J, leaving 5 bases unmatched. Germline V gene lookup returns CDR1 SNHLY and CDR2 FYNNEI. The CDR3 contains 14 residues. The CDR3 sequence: CASSERQGRYEQYF. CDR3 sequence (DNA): TGTGCCAGCAGTGAACGACAGGGAAGATACGAGCAGTACTTC.

CDR3 protein: CAWSDRRGANEKLFF. In DNA form, the CDR3 reads TGTGCCTGGAGTGATCGTAGGGGTGCTAATGAAAAACTGTTTTTT. This rearrangement joins TRBV30 to TRBJ1-4; tentative D call: TRBD1 (5 bases). The V end lost 1 base, the J end lost 3 bases, and 12 bases lay between the germline ends. Germline V CDR1 and CDR2: GTSNPN, SVGIG (reference sequence). The CDR3 is 15 residues long.

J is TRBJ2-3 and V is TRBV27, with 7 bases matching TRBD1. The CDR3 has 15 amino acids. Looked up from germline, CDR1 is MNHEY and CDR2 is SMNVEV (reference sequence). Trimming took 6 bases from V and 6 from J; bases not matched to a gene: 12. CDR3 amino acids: CASRGPTTGTDTQYF. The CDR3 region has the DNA TGTGCCAGCAGAGGCCCCACGACAGGGACCGATACGCAGTATTTT.

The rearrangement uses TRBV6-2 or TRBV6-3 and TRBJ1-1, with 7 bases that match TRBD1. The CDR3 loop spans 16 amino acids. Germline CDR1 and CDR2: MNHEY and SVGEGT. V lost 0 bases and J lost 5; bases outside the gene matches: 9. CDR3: CASSYSAGGRGTEAFF. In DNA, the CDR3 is TGTGCCAGCAGTTACTCGGCAGGGGGGAGAGGAACTGAAGCTTTCTTT.

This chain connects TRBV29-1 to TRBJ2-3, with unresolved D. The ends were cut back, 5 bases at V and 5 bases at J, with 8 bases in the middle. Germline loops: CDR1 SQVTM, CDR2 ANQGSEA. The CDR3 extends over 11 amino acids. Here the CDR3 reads CSVLSLDTQYF. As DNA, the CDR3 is TGCAGCGTTTTATCCTTAGATACGCAGTATTTT.

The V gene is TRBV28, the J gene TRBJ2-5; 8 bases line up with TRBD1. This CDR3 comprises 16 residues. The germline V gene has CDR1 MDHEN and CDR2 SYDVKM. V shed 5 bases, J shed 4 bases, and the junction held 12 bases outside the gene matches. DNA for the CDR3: TGTGCCAGCAGTCGAAAGGACAGGGTTTTTGTAGAGACCCAGTACTTC. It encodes CASSRKDRVFVETQYF.

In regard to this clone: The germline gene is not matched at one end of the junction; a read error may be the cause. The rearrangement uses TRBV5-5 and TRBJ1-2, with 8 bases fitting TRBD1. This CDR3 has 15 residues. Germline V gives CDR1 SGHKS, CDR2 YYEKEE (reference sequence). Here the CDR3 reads CASTLIQGANYGYTF. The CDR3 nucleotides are TGTGCCAGCACCTTGATACAGGGGGCTAACTATGGCTACACCTTC.

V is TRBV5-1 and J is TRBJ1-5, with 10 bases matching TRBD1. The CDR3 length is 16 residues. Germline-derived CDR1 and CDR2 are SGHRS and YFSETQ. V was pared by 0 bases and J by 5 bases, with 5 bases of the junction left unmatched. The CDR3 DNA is TGCGCCAGCAGCTTGGGGACAGGGGGAGCGGATCAGCCCCAGCATTTT. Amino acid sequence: CASSLGTGGADQPQHF.

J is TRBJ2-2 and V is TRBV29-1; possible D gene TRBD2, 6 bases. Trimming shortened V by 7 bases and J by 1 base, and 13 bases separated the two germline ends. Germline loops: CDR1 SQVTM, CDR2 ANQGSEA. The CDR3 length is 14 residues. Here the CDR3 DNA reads TGCAGCGCCGTTAGCGGTAGGAACACCGGGGAGCTGTTTTTT. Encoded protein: CSAVSGRNTGELFF.

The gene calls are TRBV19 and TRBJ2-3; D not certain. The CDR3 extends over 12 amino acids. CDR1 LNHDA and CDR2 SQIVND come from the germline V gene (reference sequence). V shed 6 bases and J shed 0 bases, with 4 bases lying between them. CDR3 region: CASRASTDTQYF. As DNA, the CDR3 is TGTGCCAGTAGGGCTAGCACAGATACGCAGTATTTT.

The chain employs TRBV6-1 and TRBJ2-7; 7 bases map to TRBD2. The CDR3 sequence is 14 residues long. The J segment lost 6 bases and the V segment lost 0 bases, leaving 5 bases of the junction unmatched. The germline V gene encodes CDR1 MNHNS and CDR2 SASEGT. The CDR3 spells CASSEAAGVGEQYF. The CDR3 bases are TGTGCCAGCAGTGAAGCGGCGGGGGTCGGCGAGCAGTACTTC.

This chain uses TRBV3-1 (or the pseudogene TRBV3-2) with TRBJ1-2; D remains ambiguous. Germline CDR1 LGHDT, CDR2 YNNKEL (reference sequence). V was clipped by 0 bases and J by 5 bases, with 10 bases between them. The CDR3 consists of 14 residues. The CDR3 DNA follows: TGTGCCAGCAGCCAAGAATCACAGACATATGGCTACACCTTC. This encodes CASSQESQTYGYTF.

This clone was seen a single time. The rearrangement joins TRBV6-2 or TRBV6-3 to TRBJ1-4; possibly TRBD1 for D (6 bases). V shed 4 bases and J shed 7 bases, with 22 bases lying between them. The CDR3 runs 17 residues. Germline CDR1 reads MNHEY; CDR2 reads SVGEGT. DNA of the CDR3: TGTGCCAGCAGTTCCTATGTGGTCCAGGGGAGAAGTGAAAAACTGTTTTTT. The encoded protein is CASSSYVVQGRSEKLFF.

The CDR3 DNA is TGTGCCAGCAGTGAGGAGGGTCCAGAGACCCAGTACTTC. This sequence encodes CASSEEGPETQYF. The chain employs TRBV25-1 and TRBJ2-5; possibly TRBD2 for D (6 bases). The germline gives CDR1 MGHDK, CDR2 SYGVNS. This CDR3 comprises 13 residues. V lost 3 bases, J lost 4 bases, and 9 bases lay in between.

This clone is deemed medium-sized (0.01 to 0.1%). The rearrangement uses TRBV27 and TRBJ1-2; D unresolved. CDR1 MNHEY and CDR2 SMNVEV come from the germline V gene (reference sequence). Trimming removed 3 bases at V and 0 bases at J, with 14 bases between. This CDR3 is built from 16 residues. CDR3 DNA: TGTGCCAGCAGTTTTGGGGAGGAGGCAACTAACTATGGCTACACCTTC. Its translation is CASSFGEEATNYGYTF.

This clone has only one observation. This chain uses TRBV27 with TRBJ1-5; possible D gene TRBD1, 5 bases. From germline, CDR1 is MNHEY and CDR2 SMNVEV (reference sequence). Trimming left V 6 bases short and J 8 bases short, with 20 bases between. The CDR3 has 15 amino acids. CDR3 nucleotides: TGTGCCAGCAGATTCGCTGGGGCGTTAGTAGAGCCCCAGCATTTT. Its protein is CASRFAGALVEPQHF.

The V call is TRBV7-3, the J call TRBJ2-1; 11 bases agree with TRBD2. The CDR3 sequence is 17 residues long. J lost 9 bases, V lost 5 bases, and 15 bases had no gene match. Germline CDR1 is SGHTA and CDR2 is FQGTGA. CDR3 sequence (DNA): TGTGCCAGCAGCCCTCGGGTAGCGGGGGGGCCCAGAAGTGAGCAGTTCTTC. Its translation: CASSPRVAGGPRSEQFF.

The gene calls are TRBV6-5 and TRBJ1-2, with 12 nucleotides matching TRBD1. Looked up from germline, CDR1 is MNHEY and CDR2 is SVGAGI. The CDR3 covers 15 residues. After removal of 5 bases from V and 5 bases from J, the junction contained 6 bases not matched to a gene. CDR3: CASSPRDRGLYGYTF. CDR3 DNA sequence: TGTGCCAGCAGTCCTCGGGACAGGGGGCTTTATGGCTACACCTTC.

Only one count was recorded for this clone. CDR3 DNA: TGTGCCAGCAGCAACTCTGGGGCCAACGTCCTGACTTTC. Protein product: CASSNSGANVLTF. V is TRBV12-3 or TRBV12-4 and J is TRBJ2-6, with D uncertain. V lost 6 bases, J lost 0 bases, and 3 bases lay in between. CDR3 length: 13 amino acids.

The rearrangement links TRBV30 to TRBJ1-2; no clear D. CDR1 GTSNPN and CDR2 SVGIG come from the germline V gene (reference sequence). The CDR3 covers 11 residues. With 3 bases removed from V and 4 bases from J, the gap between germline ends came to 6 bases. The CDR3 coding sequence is TGTGCCTGGAGAGATAGCTATGGCTACACCTTC. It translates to CAWRDSYGYTF.